This T cell receptor (beta chain) was sequenced in a study of cytomegalovirus exposure and HLA in healthy donors. Study-level information: The 100 to 150 validation repertoires, a later analysis reported, used the same platform as the approximately 730 repertoires from the first cohort.

These donors were members of the roughly 120-subject validation cohort, a group separate from the roughly 670-subject first cohort. Study observations and caveats: The finding came from a later analysis; first-cohort TCR clusters tended to co-occur in the approximately 120 validation repertoires. While the bulk of TCR sequences proved rare, some public TCRs turned up in many donors.

Clones were sequenced by immunoSEQ multiplex PCR, and TCRdb holds only the in-frame ones, with some missing. The repertoire holds under 250,000 clones, with roughly 87% as singletons. With respect to this clone: Its antigen remains unidentified.

Germline V gene sequence: CDR1 LNHDA, CDR2 SQIVND (reference sequence). V lost 2 bases and J lost 4, with 12 bases in between. This CDR3 is 15 amino acids long. This sequence joins TRBV19 and TRBJ1-5, with D hard to call. The sample consisted of PBMCs. The TCR sequence derives from a woman younger than 35 in good health and CMV-seropositive. Here the CDR3 reads CASSINVARNQPQHF. The DNA of the CDR3 is TGTGCCAGTAGTATAAACGTGGCCCGTAATCAGCCCCAGCATTTT.